This TCR beta chain was retrieved from a study of CD8 T cells in ankylosing spondylitis. Germline V gives CDR1 SGHRS, CDR2 YFSETQ. The germline V and J ends were trimmed by 4 bases and 2 bases, with 21 bases remaining between them. The CDR3 totals 17 residues. Findings and caveats of the study: Clones linked to the disease showed a CD8+ phenotype. They occurred at relatively low frequencies in peripheral blood. Characteristic of ankylosing spondylitis blood, it appeared, was a TCR beta motif comprising roughly 8 highly homologous variants.

Quantitative 5'-RACE with molecular barcodes produced the TCR beta libraries. TCRdb reprocessed the 5' RACE reads with MiXCR, giving one entry per CDR3 protein. Of some 130,000 distinct CDR3 sequences in the sample, just under 7.5% were seen once. This clonotype appeared many times. What it binds is not known. The genes are TRBV5-1 and TRBJ1-1; maybe TRBD1 (6 bases). The specimen was blood, either unsorted or a sorted T cell fraction (not recorded which). This sequence originates from a female donor with ankylosing spondylitis or in good health (not recorded which). CDR3 in amino acids: CASSKSTGISINTEAFF. In nucleotides, the CDR3 is TGCGCCAGCAGCAAGTCGACAGGAATCTCTATTAACACTGAAGCTTTCTTT.